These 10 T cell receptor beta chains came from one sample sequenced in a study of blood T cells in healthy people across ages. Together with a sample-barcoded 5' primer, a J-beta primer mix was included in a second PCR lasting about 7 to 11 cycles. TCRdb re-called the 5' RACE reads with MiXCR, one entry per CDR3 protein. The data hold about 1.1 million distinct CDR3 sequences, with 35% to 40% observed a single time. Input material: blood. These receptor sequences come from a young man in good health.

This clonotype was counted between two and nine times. This CDR3 reads CASSQEAGRRMNTEAFF. The DNA for the CDR3 is TGCGCCAGCAGCCAAGAAGCAGGTAGGAGGATGAACACTGAAGCTTTCTTT. The chain uses TRBV4-1 and TRBJ1-1; D is uncertain. From germline, CDR1 is MGHRA and CDR2 YSYEKL. V dropped 0 bases and J dropped 0 bases, with 14 bases sitting between them. The CDR3 loop spans 17 amino acids.

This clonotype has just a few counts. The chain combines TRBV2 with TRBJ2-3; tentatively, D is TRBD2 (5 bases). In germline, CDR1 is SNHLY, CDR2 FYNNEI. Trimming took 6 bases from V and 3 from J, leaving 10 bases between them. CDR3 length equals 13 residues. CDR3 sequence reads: CASSAWTTDTQYF. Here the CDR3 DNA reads TGTGCCAGCAGCGCCTGGACTACAGATACGCAGTATTTT. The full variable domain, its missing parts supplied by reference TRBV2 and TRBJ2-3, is EPEVTQTPSHQVTQMGQEVILRCVPISNHLYFYWYRQILGQKVEFLVSFYNNEISEKSEIFDDQFSVERPDGSNFTLKIRSTKLEDSAMYFCASSAWTTDTQYFGPGTRLTVL.

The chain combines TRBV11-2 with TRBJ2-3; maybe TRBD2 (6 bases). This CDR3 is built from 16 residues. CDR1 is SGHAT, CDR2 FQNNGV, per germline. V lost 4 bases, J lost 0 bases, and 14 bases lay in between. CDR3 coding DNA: TGTGCCAGCAGCTCTATGGGCGGGGTTAGCACAGATACGCAGTATTTT. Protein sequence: CASSSMGGVSTDTQYF.

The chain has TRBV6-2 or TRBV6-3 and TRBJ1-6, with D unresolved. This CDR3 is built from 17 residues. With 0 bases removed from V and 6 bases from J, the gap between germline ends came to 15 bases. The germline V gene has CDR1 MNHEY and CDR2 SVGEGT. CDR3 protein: CASSYSRFERSNSPLHF. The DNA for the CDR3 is TGTGCCAGCAGTTACTCGAGATTTGAACGGAGTAATTCACCCCTCCACTTT.

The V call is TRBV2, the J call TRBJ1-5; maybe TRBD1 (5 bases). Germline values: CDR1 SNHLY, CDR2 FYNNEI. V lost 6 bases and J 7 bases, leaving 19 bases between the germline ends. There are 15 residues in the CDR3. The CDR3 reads CASSAPQGRGQPQHF. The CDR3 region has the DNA TGTGCCAGCAGCGCCCCCCAGGGAAGAGGGCAGCCCCAGCATTTT.

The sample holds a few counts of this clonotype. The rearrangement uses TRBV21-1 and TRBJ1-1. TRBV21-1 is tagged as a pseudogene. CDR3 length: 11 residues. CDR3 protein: CARLSAGEAFF. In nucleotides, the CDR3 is TGTGCCAGACTAAGCGCCGGTGAAGCTTTCTTT.

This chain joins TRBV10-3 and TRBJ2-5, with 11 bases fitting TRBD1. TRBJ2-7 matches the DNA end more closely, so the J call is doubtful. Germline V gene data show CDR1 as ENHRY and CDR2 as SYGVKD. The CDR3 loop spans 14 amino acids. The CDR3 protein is CAISGTGGFYEQYF. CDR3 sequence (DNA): TGTGCCATCAGCGGGACAGGGGGTTTCTACGAGCAGTACTTC.

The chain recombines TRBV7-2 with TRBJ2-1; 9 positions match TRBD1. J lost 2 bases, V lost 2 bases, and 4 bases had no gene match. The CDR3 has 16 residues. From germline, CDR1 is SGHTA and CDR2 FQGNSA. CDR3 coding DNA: TGTGCCAGCAGCTTATGGGGGGACAGGGCCTACAATGAGCAGTTCTTC. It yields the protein CASSLWGDRAYNEQFF.

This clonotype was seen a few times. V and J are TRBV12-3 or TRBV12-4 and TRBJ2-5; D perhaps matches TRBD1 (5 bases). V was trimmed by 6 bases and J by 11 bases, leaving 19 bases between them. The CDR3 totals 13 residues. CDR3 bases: TGTGCCAGCAGCCCAGGGTTCCACAATGAGCAGTACTTC. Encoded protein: CASSPGFHNEQYF.

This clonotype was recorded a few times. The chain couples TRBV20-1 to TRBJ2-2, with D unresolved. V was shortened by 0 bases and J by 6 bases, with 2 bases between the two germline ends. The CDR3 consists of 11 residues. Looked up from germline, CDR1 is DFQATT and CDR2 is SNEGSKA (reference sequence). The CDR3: CSARDAGELFF. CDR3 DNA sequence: TGCAGTGCTAGAGATGCCGGGGAGCTGTTTTTT.